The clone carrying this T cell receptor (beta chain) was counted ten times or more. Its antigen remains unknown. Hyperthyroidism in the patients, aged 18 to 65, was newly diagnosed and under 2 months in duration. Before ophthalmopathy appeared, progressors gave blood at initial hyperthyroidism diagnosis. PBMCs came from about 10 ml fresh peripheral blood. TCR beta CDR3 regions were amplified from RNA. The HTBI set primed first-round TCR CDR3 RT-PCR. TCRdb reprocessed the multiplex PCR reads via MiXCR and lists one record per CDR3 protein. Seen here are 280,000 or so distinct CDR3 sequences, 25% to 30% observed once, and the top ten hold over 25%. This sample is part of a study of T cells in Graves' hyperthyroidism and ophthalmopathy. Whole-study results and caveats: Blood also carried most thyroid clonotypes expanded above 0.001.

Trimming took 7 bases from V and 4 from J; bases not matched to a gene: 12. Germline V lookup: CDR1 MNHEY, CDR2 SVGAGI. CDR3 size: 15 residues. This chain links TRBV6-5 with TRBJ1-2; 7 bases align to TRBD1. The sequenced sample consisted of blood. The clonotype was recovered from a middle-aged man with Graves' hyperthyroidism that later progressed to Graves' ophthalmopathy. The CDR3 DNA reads TGTGCCAGCACCAACAACAGGGGTAGCACCTATGGCTACACCTTC. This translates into CASTNNRGSTYGYTF.